This passage covers 13 T cell receptor beta chains from one sample sequenced in a study of blood T cell repertoires in COVID-19. Clones were read by immunoSEQ multiplex PCR, and TCRdb kept only the in-frame ones, dropping some. Of roughly 430,000 clones listed, 88% are singletons. The sample was PBMCs or T cells enriched from blood (not recorded which). These receptors originate from a woman aged 40-49 years with acute COVID-19.

The CDR3 coding sequence is TGTGCCTGGGGCGGGGGGTCTCGGGCTGAAGCTTTCTTT. It encodes CAWGGGSRAEAFF. V is TRBV30 and J is TRBJ1-1, with a tentative D call TRBD1 (5 bases). Germline CDR1 is GTSNPN and CDR2 is SVGIG (reference sequence). The CDR3 sequence is 13 residues long. Trimming left V 5 bases short and J 6 bases short, with 16 bases between.

CDR3 amino acids: CAPGQLTDTQYF. The CDR3 region has the DNA TGTGCCCCGGGACAGCTCACAGATACGCAGTATTTT. The chain uses TRBV25-1 and TRBJ2-3; 7 positions match TRBD1. V gave up 11 bases and J gave up 2 bases; unmatched junction bases: 4. Per germline, CDR1 MGHDK and CDR2 SYGVNS. This CDR3 is built from 12 residues.

Of note for this clone: Within the sample, other DNA sequences also encode this same CDR3. The chain joins TRBV12-3 or TRBV12-4 to TRBJ1-2; D gene uncertain. The V end lost 3 bases, the J end lost 4 bases, and 9 bases lay between the germline ends. This CDR3 is built from 13 residues. This CDR3 reads CASSLSRIYGYTF. The CDR3 DNA reads TGTGCCAGCAGTTTGAGTCGAATCTATGGCTACACCTTC.

The chain combines TRBV27 with TRBJ2-1, with TRBD1 identical over 8 bases. With V trimmed by 6 bases and J by 3 bases, 7 bases remained unmatched. Germline V CDR1 and CDR2: MNHEY, SMNVEV (reference sequence). The length of the CDR3 is 15 residues. The CDR3 region is CASRTDRVGYNEQFF. As DNA, the CDR3 is TGTGCCAGCAGGACGGACAGGGTAGGCTACAATGAGCAGTTCTTC.

The genes are TRBV2 and TRBJ1-2, with a tentative D call TRBD1 (5 bases). Trimming took 6 bases from V and 0 from J, leaving 14 bases between them. CDR1 SNHLY and CDR2 FYNNEI come from the germline V gene. The CDR3 runs 15 residues. Written as DNA, the CDR3 is TGTGCCAGCAGCCCGAGACAGACAGCTAACTATGGCTACACCTTC. Its translation: CASSPRQTANYGYTF.

The chain uses TRBV19 and TRBJ1-1, with 7 nucleotides matching TRBD1. This CDR3 has 14 amino acids. Germline CDR1 is LNHDA and CDR2 is SQIVND (reference sequence). J lost 5 bases, V lost 7 bases, and 10 bases had no gene match. This CDR3 is CASMPGGRGTEAFF. The CDR3 nucleotides are TGTGCCAGTATGCCAGGGGGACGGGGGACTGAAGCTTTCTTT.

V and J are TRBV29-1 and TRBJ1-1; 8 nucleotides agree with TRBD1. This CDR3 comprises 15 residues. Germline CDR1 SQVTM, CDR2 ANQGSEA. V trimming: 0 bases; J trimming: 6 bases; junction bases outside the gene matches: 9. The CDR3 loop is CSVEDFTGGFAEAFF. The CDR3 DNA reads as TGCAGCGTTGAAGATTTTACAGGGGGTTTCGCTGAAGCTTTCTTT. The complete variable domain, with remaining parts taken from reference TRBV29-1 and TRBJ1-1, reads SAVISQKPSRDICQRGTSLTIQCQVDSQVTMMFWYRQQPGQSLTLIATANQGSEATYESGFVIDKFPISRPNLTFSTLTVSNMSPEDSSIYLCSVEDFTGGFAEAFFGQGTRLTVV.

This chain links TRBV15 with TRBJ2-7, with D perhaps matching TRBD2 (6 bases). Per the germline V gene, CDR1 is LNHNV and CDR2 is YYDKDF (reference sequence). The CDR3 is 17 residues long. Trimming stripped 1 base from V and 2 bases from J, with 18 bases between. The CDR3 region is CATSRGGFGGRTYEQYF. CDR3 DNA sequence: TGTGCCACCAGCAGAGGAGGTTTCGGGGGTCGTACCTACGAGCAGTACTTC. Full variable domain (outside the CDR3, taken from reference TRBV15 and TRBJ2-7): DAMVIQNPRYQVTQFGKPVTLSCSQTLNHNVMYWYQQKSSQAPKLLFHYYDKDFNNEADTPDNFQSRRPNTSFCFLDIRSPGLGDTAMYLCATSRGGFGGRTYEQYFGPGTRLTVT.

This clone came up many times. This sequence joins TRBV21-1 and TRBJ2-3; the D call in the table, TRBD2, was not verified against the DNA. TRBV21-1 is annotated as a pseudogene. This CDR3 region has 17 residues. The CDR3, as DNA: TGTGCCAGCAGCAAAAGGCCTAGCGGGGACTGCACAGATACGCAGTATTTT. Translating gives CASSKRPSGDCTDTQYF.

The chain joins TRBV15 to TRBJ2-7; 11 nucleotides line up with TRBD2. V dropped 2 bases and J dropped 2; count of bases not matched to a gene: 5. Germline CDR1 and CDR2: LNHNV and YYDKDF (reference sequence). The CDR3 runs to 16 residues. The CDR3 region is CATSRLAGGLPYEQYF. The CDR3 coding sequence is TGTGCCACCAGCAGACTAGCGGGGGGACTCCCCTACGAGCAGTACTTC.

The rearrangement uses TRBV19 and TRBJ1-2, with unresolved D. CDR3 size: 12 residues. Germline CDR1 is LNHDA and CDR2 is SQIVND (reference sequence). Trimming left V 7 bases short and J 3 bases short, with 9 bases between. Here the CDR3 DNA reads TGTGCCAGTAACTCGGTGGACTATGGCTACACCTTC. Amino acids: CASNSVDYGYTF.

The chain carries TRBV6-6 and TRBJ2-3; D ambiguous. V was pared by 6 bases and J by 1 base, with 14 bases between. Germline lookup yields CDR1 MNHNY and CDR2 SVGAGI (reference sequence). The CDR3 runs to 15 residues. For the CDR3, the DNA is TGTGCCAGCAGAGACCCAGGTGCCGGCACAGATACGCAGTATTTT. This sequence encodes CASRDPGAGTDTQYF.

This rearrangement joins TRBV29-1 to TRBJ1-2; D is unresolved. Trimming cost V 4 bases and J 6 bases, with 6 bases left between them. Germline loops: CDR1 SQVTM, CDR2 ANQGSEA. CDR3 length equals 10 residues. This CDR3 is CSVGQDGYTF. The CDR3 DNA reads as TGCAGCGTTGGGCAGGATGGCTACACCTTC.